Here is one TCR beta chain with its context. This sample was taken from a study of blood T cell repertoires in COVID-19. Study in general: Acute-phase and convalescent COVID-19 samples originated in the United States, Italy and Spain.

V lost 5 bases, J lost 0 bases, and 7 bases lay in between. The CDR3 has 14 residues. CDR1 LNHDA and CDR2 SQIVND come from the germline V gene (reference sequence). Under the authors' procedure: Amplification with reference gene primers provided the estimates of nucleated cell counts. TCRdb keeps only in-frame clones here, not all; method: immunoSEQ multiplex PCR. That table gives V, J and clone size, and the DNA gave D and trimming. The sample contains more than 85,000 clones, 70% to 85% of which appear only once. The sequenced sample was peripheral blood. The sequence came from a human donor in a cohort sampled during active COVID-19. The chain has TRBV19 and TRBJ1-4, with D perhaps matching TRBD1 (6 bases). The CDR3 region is CASSGQTTNEKLFF. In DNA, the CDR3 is TGTGCCAGTAGTGGACAGACAACTAATGAAAAACTGTTTTTT.